A single T cell receptor (beta chain) is shown here with its context. These data originate in a study of human T cells and chemical hapten exposure. Time point noted: patch test 3, about 24 weeks after DPC sensitization. Stated treatment: therapeutic diphenylcyclopropenone sensitization with weekly scalp DPC. Individual cDNA molecules received unique molecular identifiers in the library. TCRdb reanalysed the RACE reads using MiXCR and keeps one entry per CDR3 protein. The sample records roughly 100,000 distinct CDR3 sequences, less than 45% being singletons. This CDR3 is 19 amino acids long. The ends were cut back, 0 bases at V and 0 bases at J, with 20 bases in the middle. Germline CDR1 reads MNHEY; CDR2 reads SVGEGT.

The chain recombines TRBV6-2 or TRBV6-3 with TRBJ1-1; D is unresolved. This specimen consisted of whole blood, obtained in connection with sensitization to the hapten diphenylcyclopropenone (DPC). This clonotype originated in a man aged 35 to 55 with alopecia areata. Some clones in this sample may be carry-over from other donors' samples. In nucleotides, the CDR3 is TGTGCCAGCAGTTACTCGATCCCGCCCGCGCCAGTAGTGAACACTGAAGCTTTCTTT. Translation gives CASSYSIPPAPVVNTEAFF.